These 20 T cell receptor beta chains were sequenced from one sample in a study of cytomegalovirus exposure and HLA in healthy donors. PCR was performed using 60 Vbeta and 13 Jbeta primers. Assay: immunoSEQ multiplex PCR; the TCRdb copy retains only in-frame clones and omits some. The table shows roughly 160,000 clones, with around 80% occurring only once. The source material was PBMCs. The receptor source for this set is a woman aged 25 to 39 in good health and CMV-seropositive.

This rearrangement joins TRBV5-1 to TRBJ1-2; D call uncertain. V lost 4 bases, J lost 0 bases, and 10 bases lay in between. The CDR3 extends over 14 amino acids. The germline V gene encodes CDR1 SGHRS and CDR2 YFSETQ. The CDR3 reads CASSAQAPNYGYTF. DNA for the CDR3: TGCGCCAGCAGCGCCCAGGCCCCTAACTATGGCTACACCTTC.

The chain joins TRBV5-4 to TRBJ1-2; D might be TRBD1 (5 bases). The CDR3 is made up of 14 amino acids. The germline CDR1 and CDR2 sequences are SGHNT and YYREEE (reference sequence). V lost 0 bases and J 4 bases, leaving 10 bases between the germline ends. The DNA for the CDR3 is TGTGCCAGCAGCTTGGCCCAGGGAGGCTATGGCTACACCTTC. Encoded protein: CASSLAQGGYGYTF.

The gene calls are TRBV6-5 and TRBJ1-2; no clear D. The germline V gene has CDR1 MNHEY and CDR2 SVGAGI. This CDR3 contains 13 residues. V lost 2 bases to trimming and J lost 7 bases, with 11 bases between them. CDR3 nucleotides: TGTGCCAGCAGTTACGGTGCGGGCGCTGGCTACACCTTC. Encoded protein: CASSYGAGAGYTF.

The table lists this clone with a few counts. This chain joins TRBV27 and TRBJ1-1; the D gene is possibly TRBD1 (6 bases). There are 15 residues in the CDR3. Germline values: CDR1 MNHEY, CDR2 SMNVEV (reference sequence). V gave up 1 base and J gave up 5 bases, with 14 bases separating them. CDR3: CASSLYQGTGTEAFF. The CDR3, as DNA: TGTGCCAGCAGTTTATATCAGGGGACGGGGACTGAAGCTTTCTTT.

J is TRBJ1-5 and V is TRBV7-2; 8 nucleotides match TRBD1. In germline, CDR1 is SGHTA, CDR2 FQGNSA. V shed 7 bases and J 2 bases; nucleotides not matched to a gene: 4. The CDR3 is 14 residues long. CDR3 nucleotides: TGTGCCAGCACCTTGACAGGGGGCAATCAGCCCCAGCATTTT. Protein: CASTLTGGNQPQHF.

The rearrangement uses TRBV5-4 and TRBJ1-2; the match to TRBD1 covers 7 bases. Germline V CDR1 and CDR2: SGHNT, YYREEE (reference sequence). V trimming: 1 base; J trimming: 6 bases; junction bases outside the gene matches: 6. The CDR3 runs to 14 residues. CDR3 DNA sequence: TGTGCCAGCAGCTTGAGGACAGGACTTGATGGCTACACCTTC. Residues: CASSLRTGLDGYTF.

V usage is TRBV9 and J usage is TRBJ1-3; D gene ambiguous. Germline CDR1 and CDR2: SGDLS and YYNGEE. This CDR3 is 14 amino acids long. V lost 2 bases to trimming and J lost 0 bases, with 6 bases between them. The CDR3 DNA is TGTGCCAGCAGCGTGGACTACTCTGGAAACACCATATATTTT. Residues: CASSVDYSGNTIYF.

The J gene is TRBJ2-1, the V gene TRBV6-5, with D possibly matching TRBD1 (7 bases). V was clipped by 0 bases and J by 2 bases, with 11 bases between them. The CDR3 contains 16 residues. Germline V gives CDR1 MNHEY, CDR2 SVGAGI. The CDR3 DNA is TGTGCCAGCAGTTACTCGCAGGGGGAGGCCTACAATGAGCAGTTCTTC. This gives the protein CASSYSQGEAYNEQFF.

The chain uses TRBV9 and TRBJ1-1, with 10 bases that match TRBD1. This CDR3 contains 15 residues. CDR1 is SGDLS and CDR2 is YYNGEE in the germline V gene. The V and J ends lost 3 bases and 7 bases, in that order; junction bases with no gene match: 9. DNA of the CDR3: TGTGCCAGCAGCGCCAACCTTGGGACAGGGGTTGAAGCTTTCTTT. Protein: CASSANLGTGVEAFF.

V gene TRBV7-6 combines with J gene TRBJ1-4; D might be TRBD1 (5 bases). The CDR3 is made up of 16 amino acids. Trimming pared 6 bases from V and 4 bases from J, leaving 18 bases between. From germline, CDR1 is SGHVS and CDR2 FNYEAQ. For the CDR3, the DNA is TGTGCCAGCAGTCGACGCCTTGACAGCCTTAATGAAAAACTGTTTTTT. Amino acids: CASSRRLDSLNEKLFF.

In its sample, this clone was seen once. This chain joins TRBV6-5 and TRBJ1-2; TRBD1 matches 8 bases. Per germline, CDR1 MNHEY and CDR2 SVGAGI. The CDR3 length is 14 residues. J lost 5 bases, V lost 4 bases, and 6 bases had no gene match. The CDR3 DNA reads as TGTGCCAGCAGTTCCGGGACAGGATGGTATGGCTACACCTTC. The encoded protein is CASSSGTGWYGYTF.

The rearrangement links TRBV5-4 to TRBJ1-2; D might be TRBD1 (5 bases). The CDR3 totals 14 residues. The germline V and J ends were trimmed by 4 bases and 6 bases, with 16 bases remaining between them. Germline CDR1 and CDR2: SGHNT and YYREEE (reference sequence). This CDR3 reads CASSPVAQGHGYTF. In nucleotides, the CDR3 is TGTGCCAGCAGCCCCGTGGCGCAGGGCCATGGCTACACCTTC. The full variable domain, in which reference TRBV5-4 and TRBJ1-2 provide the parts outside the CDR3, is ETGVTQSPTHLIKTRGQQVTLRCSSQSGHNTVSWYQQALGQGPQFIFQYYREEENGRGNFPPRFSGLQFPNYSSELNVNALELDDSALYLCASSPVAQGHGYTFGSGTRLTVV.

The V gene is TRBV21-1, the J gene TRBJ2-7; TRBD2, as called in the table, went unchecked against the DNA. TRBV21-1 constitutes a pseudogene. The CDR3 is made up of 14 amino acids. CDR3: CASSNSETGYEQYF. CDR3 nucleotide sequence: TGTGCCAGCAGCAATTCCGAGACGGGCTACGAGCAGTACTTC.

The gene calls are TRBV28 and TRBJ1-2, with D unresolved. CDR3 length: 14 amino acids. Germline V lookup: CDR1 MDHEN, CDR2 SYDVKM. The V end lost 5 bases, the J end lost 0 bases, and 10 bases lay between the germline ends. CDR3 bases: TGTGCCAGCAGTCTCCTCATAGCTAACTATGGCTACACCTTC. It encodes CASSLLIANYGYTF.

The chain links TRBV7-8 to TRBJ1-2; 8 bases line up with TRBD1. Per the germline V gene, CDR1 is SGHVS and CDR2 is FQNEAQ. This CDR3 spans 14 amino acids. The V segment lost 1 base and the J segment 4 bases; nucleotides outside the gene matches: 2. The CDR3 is CASSLGTGLYGYTF. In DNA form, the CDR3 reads TGTGCCAGCAGCTTAGGGACAGGGCTCTATGGCTACACCTTC.

The CDR3 protein is CASSRTRGRTEAFF. As DNA, the CDR3 is TGTGCCAGCAGCCGAACCAGGGGGCGGACTGAAGCTTTCTTT. This chain joins TRBV7-9 and TRBJ1-1; TRBD1 agrees at 8 bases. The V gene end was trimmed by 5 bases and the J gene end by 5 bases; junction bases not matched to a gene: 7. Germline V gives CDR1 SEHNR, CDR2 FQNEAQ (reference sequence). The CDR3 totals 14 residues.

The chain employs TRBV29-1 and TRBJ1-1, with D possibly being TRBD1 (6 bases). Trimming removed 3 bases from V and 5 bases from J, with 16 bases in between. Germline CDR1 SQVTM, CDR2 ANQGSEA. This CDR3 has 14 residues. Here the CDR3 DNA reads TGCAGCGTTGATGTGGGACATGAGGGGACTGAAGCTTTCTTT. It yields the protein CSVDVGHEGTEAFF.

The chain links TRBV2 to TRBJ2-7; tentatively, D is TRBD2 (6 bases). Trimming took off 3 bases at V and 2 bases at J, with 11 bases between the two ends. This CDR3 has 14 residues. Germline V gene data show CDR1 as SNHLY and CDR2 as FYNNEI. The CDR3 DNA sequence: TGTGCCAGCAGTGAGGGAGGAATTACCTACGAGCAGTACTTC. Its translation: CASSEGGITYEQYF.

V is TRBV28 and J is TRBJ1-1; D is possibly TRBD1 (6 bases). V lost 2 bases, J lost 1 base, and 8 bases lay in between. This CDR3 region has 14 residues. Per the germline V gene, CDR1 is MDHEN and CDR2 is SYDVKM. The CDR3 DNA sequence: TGTGCCAGCAGTTTAGTGACAGGGAACACTGAAGCTTTCTTT. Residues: CASSLVTGNTEAFF.

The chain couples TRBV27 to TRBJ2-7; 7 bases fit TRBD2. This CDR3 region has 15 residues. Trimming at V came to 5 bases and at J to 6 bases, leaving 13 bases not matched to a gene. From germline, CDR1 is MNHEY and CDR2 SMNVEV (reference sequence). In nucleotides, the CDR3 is TGTGCCAGCAGTCCCAGGGAGGGGCGCGTTCGCGAGCAGTACTTC. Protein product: CASSPREGRVREQYF.